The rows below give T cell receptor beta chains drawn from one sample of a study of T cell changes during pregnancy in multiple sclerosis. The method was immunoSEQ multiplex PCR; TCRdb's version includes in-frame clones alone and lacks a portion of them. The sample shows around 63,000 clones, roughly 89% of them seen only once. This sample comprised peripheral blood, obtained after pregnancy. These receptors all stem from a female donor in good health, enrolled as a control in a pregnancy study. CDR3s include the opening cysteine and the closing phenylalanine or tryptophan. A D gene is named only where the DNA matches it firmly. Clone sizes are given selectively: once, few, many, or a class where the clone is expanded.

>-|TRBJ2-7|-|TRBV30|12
CAWSEIRDEQYF
TGTGCCTGGAGTGAAATCCGGGACGAGCAGTACTTC
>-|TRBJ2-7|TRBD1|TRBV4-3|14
CASSQAAGGYEQYF
TGCGCCAGCAGCCAAGCGGCAGGGGGCTACGAGCAGTACTTC
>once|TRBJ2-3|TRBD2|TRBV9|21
CASSYSGGELAGGRFTDTQYF
TGTGCCAGCAGCTACTCCGGAGGGGAACTAGCGGGGGGCCGATTCACAGATACGCAGTATTTT
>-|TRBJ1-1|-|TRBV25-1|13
CASSERGRTEAFF
TGTGCCAGCAGTGAAAGAGGGCGTACTGAAGCTTTCTTT
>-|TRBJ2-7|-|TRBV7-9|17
CASSLVRGGGGSYEQYF
TGTGCCAGCAGCTTAGTGAGGGGCGGGGGCGGCTCCTACGAGCAGTACTTC
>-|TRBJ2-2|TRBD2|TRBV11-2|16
CASSHRTSGWNGELFF
TGTGCCAGCAGCCATAGGACTAGCGGATGGAACGGGGAGCTGTTTTTT
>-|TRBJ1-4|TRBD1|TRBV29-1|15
CSVEGSGTGNEKLFF
TGCAGCGTTGAAGGATCCGGGACAGGCAATGAAAAACTGTTTTTT
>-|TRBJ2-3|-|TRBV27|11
CASIRGDTQYF
TGTGCCAGCATTCGGGGAGATACGCAGTATTTT
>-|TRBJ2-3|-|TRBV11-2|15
CASSLVRVSTDTQYF
TGTGCCAGCAGCTTAGTCCGGGTTAGCACAGATACGCAGTATTTT
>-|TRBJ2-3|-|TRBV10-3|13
CAISIRGPDTQYF
TGTGCCATCAGTATACGTGGCCCAGATACGCAGTATTTT
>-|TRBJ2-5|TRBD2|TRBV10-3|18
CAISGTSGGAVSSETQYF
TGTGCCATCAGTGGGACTAGCGGGGGGGCCGTTTCGTCGGAGACCCAGTACTTC
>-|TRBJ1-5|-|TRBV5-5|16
CASSSIYRVRNQPQHF
TGTGCCAGCAGCTCAATCTACAGGGTACGCAATCAGCCCCAGCATTTT
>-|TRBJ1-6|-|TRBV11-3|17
CASSSPGKGGYNSPLHF
TGTGCCAGCAGCTCCCCTGGGAAGGGAGGGTATAATTCACCCCTCCACTTT
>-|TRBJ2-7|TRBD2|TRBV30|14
CAWSRTSGGYEQYF
TGTGCCTGGAGTCGCACTAGCGGGGGCTACGAGCAGTACTTC
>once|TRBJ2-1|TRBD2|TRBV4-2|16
CASSQGTSVSYNEQFF
TGTGCCAGCAGCCAAGGGACTAGCGTTTCCTACAATGAGCAGTTCTTC
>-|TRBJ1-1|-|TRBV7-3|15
CASSLTPRGNTEAFF
TGTGCCAGCAGCTTAACCCCCAGGGGGAACACTGAAGCTTTCTTT
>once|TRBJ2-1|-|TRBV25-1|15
CASSESRDGYNEQFF
TGTGCCAGCAGTGAATCCAGGGATGGATACAATGAGCAGTTCTTC
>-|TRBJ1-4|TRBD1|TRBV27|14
CASSWTGGGEKLFF
TGTGCCAGCAGTTGGACAGGGGGAGGGGAAAAACTGTTTTTT
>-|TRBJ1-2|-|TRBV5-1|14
CASSAREGNYGYTF
TGCGCCAGCAGCGCGCGCGAGGGAAACTATGGCTACACCTTC
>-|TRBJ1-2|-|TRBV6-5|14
CASSTPGANYGYTF
TGTGCCAGCAGTACCCCGGGGGCTAACTATGGCTACACCTTC
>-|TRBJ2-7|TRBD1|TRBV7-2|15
CASSQRQGPDYEQYF
TGTGCCAGCAGCCAAAGACAGGGCCCCGACTACGAGCAGTACTTC
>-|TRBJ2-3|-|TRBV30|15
CAWSVPTGHTDTQYF
TGTGCCTGGAGTGTCCCAACAGGACACACAGATACGCAGTATTTT
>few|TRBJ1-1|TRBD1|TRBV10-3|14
CAITGTGVNTEAFF
TGTGCCATCACCGGGACAGGGGTTAACACTGAAGCTTTCTTT
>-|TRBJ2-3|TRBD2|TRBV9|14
CASSVRGGPDTQYF
TGTGCCAGCAGCGTCCGGGGGGGCCCAGATACGCAGTATTTT
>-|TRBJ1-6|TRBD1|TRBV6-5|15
CASSYAGGFNSPLHF
TGTGCCAGCAGTTACGCAGGGGGCTTTAATTCACCCCTCCACTTT
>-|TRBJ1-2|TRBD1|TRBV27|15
CASSRGQAANYGYTF
TGTGCCAGCAGTAGGGGACAGGCCGCCAACTATGGCTACACCTTC
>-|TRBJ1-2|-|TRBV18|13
CASSPPEGYGYTF
TGTGCCAGCTCACCACCCGAGGGCTATGGCTACACCTTC
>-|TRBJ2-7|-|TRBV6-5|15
CTSSYSRVNSYEQYF
TGTACCAGCAGTTACTCGAGGGTGAACTCCTACGAGCAGTACTTC
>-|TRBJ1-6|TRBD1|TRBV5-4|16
CASSPGTGGTGSPLHF
TGTGCCAGCAGCCCGGGGACAGGGGGCACTGGTTCACCCCTCCACTTT
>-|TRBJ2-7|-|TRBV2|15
CASSEAERRSYEQYF
TGTGCCAGCAGTGAAGCAGAAAGGAGGTCCTACGAGCAGTACTTC
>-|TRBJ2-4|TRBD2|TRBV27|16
CASSLSGGAVGNIQYF
TGTGCCAGCAGTCTAAGCGGGGGGGCCGTAGGAAACATTCAGTACTTC
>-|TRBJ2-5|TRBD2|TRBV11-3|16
CASSRRTSALTETQYF
TGTGCCAGCAGCCGAAGGACTAGCGCACTGACAGAGACCCAGTACTTC
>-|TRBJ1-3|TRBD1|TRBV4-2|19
CASSQALRGQGASGNTIYF
TGTGCCAGCAGCCAAGCCTTACGGGGACAGGGGGCTTCTGGAAACACCATATATTTT
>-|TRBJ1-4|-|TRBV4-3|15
CASSQDLGTYEKLFF
TGCGCCAGCAGCCAAGATCTCGGGACTTATGAAAAACTGTTTTTT
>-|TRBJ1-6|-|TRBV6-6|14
CASSTGKVNSPLHF
TGTGCCAGCAGTACAGGGAAAGTTAATTCACCCCTCCACTTT
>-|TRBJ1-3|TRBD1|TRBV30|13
CAWDRGSGNTIYF
TGTGCCTGGGACAGGGGCTCTGGAAACACCATATATTTT
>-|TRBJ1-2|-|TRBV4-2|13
CASSLGGDYGYTF
TGTGCCAGCAGCCTAGGGGGGGACTATGGCTACACCTTC
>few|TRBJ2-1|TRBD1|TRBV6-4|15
CASMKGQGEGDEQFF
TGTGCCAGCATGAAAGGACAGGGCGAAGGCGATGAGCAGTTCTTC
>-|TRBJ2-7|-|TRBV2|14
CASSAPRGGYEQYF
TGTGCCAGCAGCGCCCCGAGGGGGGGCTACGAGCAGTACTTC
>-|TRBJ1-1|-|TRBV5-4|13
CASSRGQNTEAFF
TGTGCCAGCAGTAGGGGACAGAACACTGAAGCTTTCTTT
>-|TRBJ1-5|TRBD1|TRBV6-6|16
CASSPYRGLGNQPQHF
TGTGCCAGCAGTCCCTACAGGGGGCTAGGCAATCAGCCCCAGCATTTT
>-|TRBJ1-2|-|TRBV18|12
CASSPGSYGYTF
TGTGCCAGCTCACCAGGGAGCTATGGCTACACCTTC
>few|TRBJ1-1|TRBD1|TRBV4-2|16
CASSHDRGLEGTEAFF
TGTGCCAGCAGCCATGACAGGGGGCTGGAGGGAACTGAAGCTTTCTTT
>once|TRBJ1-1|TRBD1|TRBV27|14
CASREQGGVTEAFF
TGTGCCAGCAGGGAACAGGGGGGGGTGACTGAAGCTTTCTTT
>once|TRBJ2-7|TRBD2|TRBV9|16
CASSPISGGQSYEQYF
TGTGCCAGCAGCCCCATTAGCGGGGGGCAGTCCTACGAGCAGTACTTC
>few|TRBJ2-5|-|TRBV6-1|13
CASTLDYQETQYF
TGTGCCAGCACACTGGACTACCAGGAAACCCAGTACTTC
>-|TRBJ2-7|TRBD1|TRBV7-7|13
CASSLGTGGEQYF
TGTGCTAGCAGCTTAGGGACAGGGGGCGAGCAGTACTTC
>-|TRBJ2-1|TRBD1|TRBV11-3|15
CASSLAGQGGHEQFF
TGTGCCAGCAGCTTAGCGGGACAGGGAGGTCATGAGCAGTTCTTC
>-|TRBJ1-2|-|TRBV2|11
CATQGNYGYTF
TGTGCCACACAGGGAAACTATGGCTACACCTTC
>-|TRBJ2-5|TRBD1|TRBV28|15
CASRPLDRVKETQYF
TGTGCCAGCCGCCCCCTAGACAGGGTAAAAGAGACCCAGTACTTC
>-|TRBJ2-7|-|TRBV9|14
CASSVGSWLGEQYF
TGTGCCAGCAGCGTAGGGAGCTGGCTCGGCGAGCAGTACTTC
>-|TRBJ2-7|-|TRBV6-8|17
CASSSFTPQGVDNEQYF
TGTGCCAGCAGTTCCTTCACCCCACAGGGAGTCGACAACGAGCAGTACTTC
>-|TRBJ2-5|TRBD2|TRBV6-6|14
CASTRLAGQETQYF
TGTGCCAGCACCCGACTAGCGGGACAAGAGACCCAGTACTTC
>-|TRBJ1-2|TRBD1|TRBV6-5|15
CASRSGQGTDGPYTF
TGTGCCAGCAGATCCGGACAGGGGACGGACGGCCCCTACACCTTC
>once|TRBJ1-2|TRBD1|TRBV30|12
CALEDRGLGYTF
TGTGCCCTCGAGGACAGGGGGCTAGGCTACACCTTC
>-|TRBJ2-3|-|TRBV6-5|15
CASSYSRGSTDTQYF
TGTGCCAGCAGTTACTCCCGCGGGAGCACAGATACGCAGTATTTT
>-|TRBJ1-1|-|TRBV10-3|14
CAISETGKNTEAFF
TGTGCCATCAGTGAGACAGGAAAAAACACTGAAGCTTTCTTT
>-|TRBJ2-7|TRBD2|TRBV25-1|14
CASSELAGGYEQYF
TGTGCCAGCAGTGAATTAGCGGGGGGCTACGAGCAGTACTTC
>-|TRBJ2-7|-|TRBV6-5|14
CASRKMDTTYEQYF
TGTGCCAGCAGGAAAATGGACACGACCTACGAGCAGTACTTC